Listed below are T cell receptor beta chains from one sample, sequenced in a study of cytomegalovirus exposure and HLA in healthy donors. Assay used: immunoSEQ multiplex PCR; TCRdb lists only in-frame clones, some missing. The sample records roughly 150,000 clones, about four fifths being singletons. The sequenced sample was PBMCs. The receptors come from a man aged 25 to 40 in good health and CMV-seropositive. Both conserved end residues are part of each CDR3. D genes are given only for firm matches. Clone size is given for some rows only: seen once, a few or many times, or a class if the clone is expanded.

v_call	clone_size	j_call	d_call	cdr3_aa	cdr3_nt
TRBV7-2	NA	TRBJ2-7	TRBD1	CASSLGGTGVMNEQYF	TGTGCCAGCAGCTTAGGAGGGACAGGGGTTATGAACGAGCAGTACTTC
TRBV6-5	NA	TRBJ1-1	NA	CASTQDRNTEAFF	TGTGCCAGCACCCAGGACAGGAACACTGAAGCTTTCTTT
TRBV30	few	TRBJ1-5	NA	CAWSVQARAGVQPQHF	TGTGCCTGGAGTGTACAGGCCAGGGCAGGTGTTCAGCCCCAGCATTTT
TRBV10-2	NA	TRBJ2-7	NA	CASSAGRGSEQYF	TGCGCCAGCAGTGCGGGTCGGGGATCCGAGCAGTACTTC
TRBV2	NA	TRBJ2-2	NA	CASKSAATNTGELFF	TGTGCCAGCAAGTCGGCGGCAACGAACACCGGGGAGCTGTTTTTT
TRBV4-3	NA	TRBJ1-2	TRBD1	CASSQALPGQGDGYTF	TGCGCCAGCAGCCAAGCCCTCCCGGGACAGGGGGATGGCTACACCTTC
TRBV5-4	NA	TRBJ1-6	NA	CASSGASINSPLHF	TGTGCCAGCAGCGGGGCCTCCATCAATTCACCCCTCCACTTT
TRBV6-6	NA	TRBJ1-2	NA	CATERNYGYTF	TGTGCCACCGAGCGGAACTATGGCTACACCTTC
TRBV5-5	NA	TRBJ1-3	NA	CASSHGSRGYSGNTIYF	TGTGCCAGCAGCCACGGGAGTCGGGGTTACTCTGGAAACACCATATATTTT
TRBV2	NA	TRBJ2-7	NA	CASSEQQGPYEQYF	TGTGCCAGCAGTGAACAACAGGGACCCTACGAGCAGTACTTC
TRBV2	NA	TRBJ1-4	NA	CASSEGGRSNEKLFF	TGTGCCAGCAGTGAAGGAGGGCGAAGTAATGAAAAACTGTTTTTT
TRBV6-6	NA	TRBJ2-1	NA	CASSYGGPGDEQFF	TGTGCCAGCAGTTACGGCGGGCCTGGAGATGAGCAGTTCTTC
TRBV19	NA	TRBJ1-1	TRBD1	CASRRGRENTEAFF	TGTGCCAGTAGAAGGGGGCGGGAGAACACTGAAGCTTTCTTT
TRBV28	NA	TRBJ2-7	NA	CASTLTAYSYEQYF	TGTGCCAGCACCCTGACAGCTTACTCCTACGAGCAGTACTTC
TRBV18	NA	TRBJ1-2	TRBD1	CASSSPDRAHYGYTF	TGTGCCAGCTCATCACCGGACAGGGCCCACTATGGCTACACCTTC
TRBV4-3	NA	TRBJ2-3	TRBD2	CASRMAGGLKDTQYF	TGCGCCAGCAGAATGGCGGGGGGGCTAAAAGATACGCAGTATTTT
TRBV6-5	NA	TRBJ1-5	NA	CASRVRTDSISPQHF	TGTGCCAGCAGAGTCCGGACAGACTCAATCAGCCCCCAGCATTTT
TRBV6-8	NA	TRBJ2-3	TRBD2	CARPKRVRRGREDTQYF	TGTGCCAGGCCAAAAAGGGTGCGTCGGGGGAGGGAAGATACGCAGTATTTT
TRBV6-5	NA	TRBJ1-2	TRBD1	CASSTDRRTYGYTF	TGTGCCAGCAGTACGGACAGGCGGACCTATGGCTACACCTTC
TRBV20-1	few	TRBJ1-3	NA	CSAHGGNTIYF	TGCAGTGCCCATGGGGGCAACACCATATATTTT